Listed here is a single T cell receptor (beta chain). Its antigen is unidentified. The protocol was immunoSEQ multiplex PCR, while the TCRdb copy is restricted to in-frame clones and leaves out a portion. Of about 30,000 clones in the sample, 90% to 95% were seen once. The data originate from a study of circulating and synovial CD4+ cells in juvenile arthritis. Study observations and caveats: Circulating pathogenic-like and bulk T cells looked alike by Vbeta family usage. Circulating pathogenic-like lymphocytes shared a substantially higher fraction of CDR3 sequences with synovium than bulk blood. CPL versus bulk CD4 samples: T cell genome counts differed by at least an order of magnitude.

The specimen sequenced was CD4+ T cells from blood. This receptor was taken from a human donor with juvenile idiopathic arthritis.

In nucleotides, the CDR3 is TGTGCCAGCAGCGTACAGGGCTTTTATGGCTACACCTTC. Translating gives CASSVQGFYGYTF. The genes are TRBV7-3 and TRBJ1-2, with D perhaps TRBD1 (6 bases). The CDR3 has 13 amino acids. The germline V and J ends were trimmed by 5 bases and 5 bases, with 12 bases remaining between them. Germline V gives CDR1 SGHTA, CDR2 FQGTGA.